This T cell receptor (beta chain) was recovered during a study of T-cell reconstitution after alpha-beta-depleted transplantation in children. Ten or more counts support this clonotype. V dropped 6 bases and J dropped 4 bases, with 20 bases sitting between them. The germline gives CDR1 MNHNS, CDR2 SASEGT. CDR3 length: 16 amino acids. Unique molecular identifiers were used in preparing the TCRbeta library. TCRdb re-called the PCR reads with MiXCR, one entry per CDR3 protein. The sample lists some 200,000 distinct CDR3 sequences; roughly 7.1% were seen once. The sequenced sample was PBMCs, obtained before TCRalphabeta/CD19-depleted stem cell transplant. This chain uses TRBV6-1 with TRBJ2-3; D perhaps matches TRBD1 (5 bases). The clonotype originates from a boy aged 2 to 10 with acute lymphoblastic leukemia, due to receive a stem cell transplant. Here the CDR3 DNA reads TGTGCCAGCAGGAATCAACAGGAGACCCTCCCAGATACGCAGTATTTT. It encodes CASRNQQETLPDTQYF.